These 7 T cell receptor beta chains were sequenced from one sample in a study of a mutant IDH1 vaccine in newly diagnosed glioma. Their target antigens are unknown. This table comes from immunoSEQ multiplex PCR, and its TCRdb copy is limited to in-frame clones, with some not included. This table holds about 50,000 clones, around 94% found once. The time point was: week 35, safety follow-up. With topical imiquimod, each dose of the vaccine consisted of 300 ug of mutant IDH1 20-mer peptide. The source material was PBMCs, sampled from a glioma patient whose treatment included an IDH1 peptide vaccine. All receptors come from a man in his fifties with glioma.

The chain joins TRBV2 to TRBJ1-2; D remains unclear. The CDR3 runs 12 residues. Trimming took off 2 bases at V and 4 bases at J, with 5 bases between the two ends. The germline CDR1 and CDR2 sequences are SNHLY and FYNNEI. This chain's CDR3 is CASSENSYGYTF. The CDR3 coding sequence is TGTGCCAGCAGTGAAAACAGCTATGGCTACACCTTC.

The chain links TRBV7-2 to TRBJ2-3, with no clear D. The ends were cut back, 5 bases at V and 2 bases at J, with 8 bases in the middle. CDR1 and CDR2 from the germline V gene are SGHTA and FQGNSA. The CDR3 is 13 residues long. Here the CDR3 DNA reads TGTGCCAGCAGCACAAGTTTCACAGATACGCAGTATTTT. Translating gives CASSTSFTDTQYF. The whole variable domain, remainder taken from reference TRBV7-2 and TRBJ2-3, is GAGVSQSPSNKVTEKGKDVELRCDPISGHTALYWYRQSLGQGLEFLIYFQGNSAPDKSGLPSDRFSAERTGGSVSTLTIQRTQQEDSAVYLCASSTSFTDTQYFGPGTRLTVL.

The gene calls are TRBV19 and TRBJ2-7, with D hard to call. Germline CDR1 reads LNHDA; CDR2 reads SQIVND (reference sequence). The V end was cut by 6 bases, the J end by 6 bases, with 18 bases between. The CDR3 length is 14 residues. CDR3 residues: CASSFGTPGLEQYF. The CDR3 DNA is TGTGCCAGTAGCTTCGGTACTCCTGGCCTCGAGCAGTACTTC.

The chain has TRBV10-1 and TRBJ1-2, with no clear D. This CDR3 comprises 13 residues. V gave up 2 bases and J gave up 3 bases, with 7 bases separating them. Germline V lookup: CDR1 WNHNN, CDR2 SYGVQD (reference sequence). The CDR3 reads CASSEMRDYGYTF. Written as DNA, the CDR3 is TGCGCCAGCAGTGAGATGAGGGACTATGGCTACACCTTC.

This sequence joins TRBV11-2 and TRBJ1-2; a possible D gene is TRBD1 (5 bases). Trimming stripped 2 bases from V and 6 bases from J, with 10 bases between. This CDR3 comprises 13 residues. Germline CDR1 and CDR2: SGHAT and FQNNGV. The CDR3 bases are TGTGCCAGCAGCTTAAACGGGGGGGATGGCTACACCTTC. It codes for CASSLNGGDGYTF. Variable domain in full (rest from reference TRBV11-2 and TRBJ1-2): EAGVAQSPRYKIIEKRQSVAFWCNPISGHATLYWYQQILGQGPKLLIQFQNNGVVDDSQLPKDRFSAERLKGVDSTLKIQPAKLEDSAVYLCASSLNGGDGYTFGSGTRLTVV.

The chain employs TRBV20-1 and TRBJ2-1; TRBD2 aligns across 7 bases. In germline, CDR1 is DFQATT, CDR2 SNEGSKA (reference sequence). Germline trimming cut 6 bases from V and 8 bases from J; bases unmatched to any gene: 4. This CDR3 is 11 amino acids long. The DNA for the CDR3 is TGCAGTGCGAAGACTAGCCATGAGCAGTTCTTC. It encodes CSAKTSHEQFF.

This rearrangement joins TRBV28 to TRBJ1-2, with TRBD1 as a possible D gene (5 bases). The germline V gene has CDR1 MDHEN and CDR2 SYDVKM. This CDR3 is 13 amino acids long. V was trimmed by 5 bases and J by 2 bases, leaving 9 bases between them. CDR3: CASSGGQNYGYTF. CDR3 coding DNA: TGTGCCAGCAGTGGTGGACAAAACTATGGCTACACCTTC.